The 13 T cell receptor beta chains listed next were all sequenced from one sample in a study of siplizumab effects on memory and regulatory T cells. TCRdb's table, derived via immunoSEQ multiplex PCR, lists solely in-frame clones and lacks some. The table has some 97,000 clones, more than 90% seen once. The sequenced material came from CD4+ T cells sorted from blood. These receptors were collected from a human donor in good health.

About this clone itself: An end of the junction differs from the germline gene, which may be a read error. The chain combines TRBV18 with TRBJ2-7; D is possibly TRBD2 (6 bases). Per the germline V gene, CDR1 is KGHSH and CDR2 is LQKENI. The CDR3 length is 12 residues. The CDR3 bases are TGTGCCAGCTCACCACCGGAAGGGACTCTTACTTTC. Amino acids: CASSPPEGTLTF.

This chain links TRBV5-6 with TRBJ2-2; D unresolved. Germline CDR1 is SGHDT and CDR2 is YYEEEE. The CDR3 loop spans 15 amino acids. The V and J ends lost 4 bases and 2 bases respectively, with 12 bases between them. The CDR3 protein is CASSLPDTNTGELFF. DNA for the CDR3: TGTGCCAGCAGCCTCCCCGACACCAACACCGGGGAGCTGTTTTTT.

This sequence joins TRBV7-6 and TRBJ1-2, with D uncertain. This CDR3 comprises 16 residues. The ends were cut back, 2 bases at V and 4 bases at J, with 17 bases in the middle. Germline-derived CDR1 and CDR2 are SGHVS and FNYEAQ. The CDR3 loop reads CASSLSPDSSPYGYTF. In DNA, the CDR3 is TGTGCCAGCAGCTTATCCCCGGACTCCTCTCCCTATGGCTACACCTTC.

J is TRBJ2-1 and V is TRBV6-5; D is undetermined. The CDR3 extends over 13 amino acids. V shed 0 bases and J shed 11 bases, with 11 bases lying between them. In germline, CDR1 is MNHEY, CDR2 SVGAGI. As DNA, the CDR3 is TGTGCCAGCAGTTACTCGTCCTACCTTCAGCAGTTCTTC. Its protein product is CASSYSSYLQQFF.

The rearrangement joins TRBV5-1 to TRBJ2-3, with TRBD1 as a possible D gene (5 bases). CDR1 SGHRS and CDR2 YFSETQ come from the germline V gene. The CDR3 extends over 16 amino acids. Trimming removed 0 bases at V and 2 bases at J, with 13 bases between. The CDR3 sequence: CASSLDRQRLTDTQYF. The CDR3 region has the DNA TGCGCCAGCAGCTTGGATAGACAGCGACTCACAGATACGCAGTATTTT.

This chain links TRBV4-3 with TRBJ2-5; D is uncertain. V lost 0 bases and J 2 bases, leaving 10 bases between the germline ends. This CDR3 is 15 amino acids long. Germline V CDR1 and CDR2: LGHNA, YSLEER. For the CDR3, the DNA is TGCGCCAGCAGCCAAGATTTTGACCGTCAAGAGACCCAGTACTTC. Encoded protein: CASSQDFDRQETQYF.

The V gene is TRBV10-3, the J gene TRBJ1-5; D remains ambiguous. Germline V gene sequence: CDR1 ENHRY, CDR2 SYGVKD. The CDR3 covers 13 residues. V lost 3 bases to trimming and J lost 5 bases, with 8 bases between them. This chain's CDR3 is CAISDRSDQPQHF. CDR3 DNA: TGTGCCATCAGTGATAGGTCGGATCAGCCCCAGCATTTT.

The J gene is TRBJ2-4, the V gene TRBV18; TRBD2 is a possible D gene (7 bases). V was cut by 2 bases and J by 5 bases, with 13 bases left in between. Per the germline V gene, CDR1 is KGHSH and CDR2 is LQKENI. This CDR3 has 15 amino acids. In nucleotides, the CDR3 is TGTGCCAGCTCACCAGGGGGGGGGCGAGAAAACATTCAGTACTTC. Translated, it gives CASSPGGGRENIQYF.

J is TRBJ2-1 and V is TRBV6-5; TRBD2 agrees at 8 bases. The trim removed 0 bases at V and 7 bases at J, leaving 2 bases unmatched. Germline CDR1 is MNHEY and CDR2 is SVGAGI. The CDR3 is made up of 14 amino acids. CDR3 in DNA: TGTGCCAGCAGTTACTCAGGGACTAGAAATGAGCAGTTCTTC. Translating gives CASSYSGTRNEQFF.

The V gene is TRBV5-3, the J gene TRBJ2-3, with D perhaps matching TRBD1 (5 bases). TRBV5-3 is labeled an ORF, and its function is uncertain. This CDR3 comprises 13 residues. With 0 bases removed from V and 4 bases from J, the gap between germline ends came to 6 bases. CDR3 in DNA: TGTGCCAGAAGCTTGGGGGGCTCAGATACGCAGTATTTT. This translates into CARSLGGSDTQYF.

A single count supports this clone. The rearrangement uses TRBV6-5 and TRBJ2-3; D call uncertain. The germline V gene encodes CDR1 MNHEY and CDR2 SVGAGI. V lost 0 bases, J lost 6 bases, and 4 bases lay in between. The CDR3 is 12 amino acids. CDR3 sequence reads: CASSYSGDTQYF. CDR3 DNA sequence: TGTGCCAGCAGTTACTCGGGGGATACGCAGTATTTT.

The chain couples TRBV5-6 to TRBJ1-1, with 9 bases that match TRBD1. Germline V CDR1 and CDR2: SGHDT, YYEEEE. This CDR3 is built from 14 residues. With V trimmed by 9 bases and J by 0 bases, 6 bases remained unmatched. DNA of the CDR3: TGTGCCACGGGGGGGACAGGGCTGAACACTGAAGCTTTCTTT. Translation gives CATGGTGLNTEAFF.

V and J are TRBV6-5 and TRBJ2-7; possibly TRBD1 for D (5 bases). Per the germline V gene, CDR1 is MNHEY and CDR2 is SVGAGI. The CDR3 has 14 amino acids. V was shortened by 9 bases and J by 5 bases, with 20 bases between the two germline ends. Written as DNA, the CDR3 is TGTGCCAGAGTAGGGGTGTGGGGTTGCCACGAGCAGTACTTC. It codes for CARVGVWGCHEQYF.